Below are 31 T cell receptor beta chains sequenced from a single sample in a study of blood T cell repertoires in COVID-19. Here immunoSEQ multiplex PCR was the method, and the copy in TCRdb shows in-frame clones only, minus some. The sample lists hundreds of thousands of clones; about 90% were seen once. Sequenced material: peripheral blood. These receptors were obtained from a woman between 65 and 79 years old with COVID-19, enrolled during active disease.

The chain uses TRBV23-1 and TRBJ2-2, with D maybe TRBD1 (6 bases). TRBV23-1 falls under the ORF class, with uncertain function. V was clipped by 9 bases and J by 4 bases, with 15 bases between them. This CDR3 has 14 residues. The CDR3 here is CARLGGQTTGELFF. The CDR3 nucleotides read TGCGCCAGACTTGGGGGACAAACCACCGGGGAGCTGTTTTTT.

The V call is TRBV7-2, the J call TRBJ1-5, with D possibly matching TRBD1 (6 bases). The ends were cut back, 1 base at V and 4 bases at J, with 17 bases in the middle. Germline V gene sequence: CDR1 SGHTA, CDR2 FQGNSA. The CDR3 spans 17 residues. The CDR3 protein is CASSLGGWGQGNQPQHF. In DNA, the CDR3 is TGTGCCAGCAGCTTAGGAGGTTGGGGGCAGGGTAATCAGCCCCAGCATTTT. The complete variable domain, with remaining parts taken from reference TRBV7-2 and TRBJ1-5, reads GAGVSQSPSNKVTEKGKDVELRCDPISGHTALYWYRQSLGQGLEFLIYFQGNSAPDKSGLPSDRFSAERTGGSVSTLTIQRTQQEDSAVYLCASSLGGWGQGNQPQHFGDGTRLSIL.

This chain links TRBV11-2 with TRBJ2-7, with 10 nucleotides matching TRBD1. After removal of 4 bases from V and 7 bases from J, the junction contained 7 bases not matched to a gene. Germline assignment: CDR1 SGHAT and CDR2 FQNNGV. The CDR3 covers 14 residues. In DNA form, the CDR3 reads TGTGCCAGCAGCTCCCGGGACAGGGGAGGGGAGCAGTACTTC. Protein sequence: CASSSRDRGGEQYF.

A few counts support this clone. CDR3 region: CASSRTGTGEGYTF. The CDR3 nucleotides are TGTGCCAGCAGCCGTACCGGGACAGGGGAGGGCTACACCTTC. The chain recombines TRBV5-4 with TRBJ1-2; 10 positions agree with TRBD1. CDR1 and CDR2 from the germline V gene are SGHNT and YYREEE (reference sequence). Trimming took 4 bases from V and 8 from J; bases not matched to a gene: 8. The CDR3 runs 14 residues.

V is TRBV19 and J is TRBJ1-2, with 9 bases that match TRBD1. Germline V CDR1 and CDR2: LNHDA, SQIVND (reference sequence). The CDR3 contains 16 residues. Losses at the gene ends were 3 bases for V and 3 bases for J; bases not matched to a gene: 8. In DNA, the CDR3 is TGTGCCAGTAGTATCTCTTACAGGGGGCGAGACTATGGCTACACCTTC. Amino acid sequence: CASSISYRGRDYGYTF.

The V and J genes are TRBV19 and TRBJ1-1; D not certain. The CDR3 runs to 15 residues. The V gene lost 3 bases and the J gene lost 3 bases, with 14 bases spanning the gap. Germline V CDR1 and CDR2: LNHDA, SQIVND (reference sequence). The CDR3 sequence is CASSISLGRDTEAFF. The CDR3 DNA reads TGTGCCAGTAGTATTTCTCTAGGGCGGGACACTGAAGCTTTCTTT.

V gene TRBV7-2 combines with J gene TRBJ1-1; D perhaps matches TRBD1 (6 bases). Trimming removed 1 base from V and 11 bases from J, with 14 bases in between. This CDR3 has 13 amino acids. Germline V CDR1 and CDR2: SGHTA, FQGNSA. The CDR3 DNA is TGTGCCAGCAGCTTAGGTTACAGGGTAGCGGCTTTCTTT. This codes for CASSLGYRVAAFF.

The chain combines TRBV27 with TRBJ2-1; D gene uncertain. The CDR3 runs 14 residues. The V gene lost 6 bases and the J gene lost 0 bases, with 9 bases spanning the gap. Per germline, CDR1 MNHEY and CDR2 SMNVEV (reference sequence). CDR3 bases: TGTGCCAGCAGACTGTCAGGCTCCTACAATGAGCAGTTCTTC. Its protein is CASRLSGSYNEQFF.

CDR3 coding DNA: TGTGCCAGCAGTGTCGGGGGACCGGCAGAGACCCAGTACTTC. Its translation is CASSVGGPAETQYF. This chain joins TRBV2 and TRBJ2-5, with D maybe TRBD2 (6 bases). The length of the CDR3 is 14 residues. The germline V and J ends were trimmed by 4 bases and 4 bases, with 13 bases remaining between them. The V gene's germline CDR1 is SNHLY and CDR2 FYNNEI.

Only one count was recorded for this clone. The chain employs TRBV7-2 and TRBJ1-1; no reliable D call. The CDR3 has 15 amino acids. Germline V CDR1 and CDR2: SGHTA, FQGNSA. Trimming stripped 6 bases from V and 1 base from J, with 15 bases between. The CDR3 bases are TGTGCCAGCAGTGGGAGCGGGTTGACGAACACTGAAGCTTTCTTT. Protein sequence: CASSGSGLTNTEAFF.

This chain joins TRBV28 and TRBJ2-4, with a weak D call TRBD1 (5 bases). The CDR3 covers 16 residues. Germline V lookup: CDR1 MDHEN, CDR2 SYDVKM. The germline V and J ends were trimmed by 3 bases and 4 bases, with 16 bases remaining between them. CDR3 amino acids: CASSFLTNDRKNIQYF. Written as DNA, the CDR3 is TGTGCCAGCAGTTTCCTTACTAATGACAGAAAAAACATTCAGTACTTC.

This chain uses TRBV28 with TRBJ2-7; 10 bases are shared with TRBD1. Germline V gene data show CDR1 as MDHEN and CDR2 as SYDVKM. This CDR3 spans 14 amino acids. The ends lost 9 bases at V and 2 bases at J; junction bases unmatched: 7. CDR3 in DNA: TGTGCCAGTCAAGGACAGGGGGTGCCCTACGAGCAGTACTTC. It is translated as CASQGQGVPYEQYF.

This chain uses TRBV6-5 with TRBJ1-2, with D maybe TRBD1 (5 bases). The CDR3 runs to 14 residues. With 0 bases removed from V and 2 bases from J, the gap between germline ends came to 7 bases. Germline CDR1 MNHEY, CDR2 SVGAGI. The CDR3 spells CASSYSGRNYGYTF. In DNA form, the CDR3 reads TGTGCCAGCAGTTACTCGGGGCGGAACTATGGCTACACCTTC.

This chain joins TRBV19 and TRBJ1-5; the match to TRBD1 covers 7 bases. V gave up 2 bases and J gave up 2 bases; unmatched junction bases: 3. The CDR3 is 15 residues long. The germline V gene has CDR1 LNHDA and CDR2 SQIVND (reference sequence). CDR3 nucleotides: TGTGCCAGTAGTATACAAGGGGGCGGCAATCAGCCCCAGCATTTT. Protein: CASSIQGGGNQPQHF.

The V and J genes are TRBV3-1 (or the pseudogene TRBV3-2) and TRBJ2-7; 8 bases are a match to TRBD2. Per germline, CDR1 LGHDT and CDR2 YNNKEL (reference sequence). With 5 bases clipped from V and 6 bases from J, the junction kept 12 bases outside the gene matches. CDR3 size: 15 residues. Here the CDR3 reads CASSLASGGLGEQYF. In nucleotides, the CDR3 is TGTGCCAGCAGCTTGGCCTCGGGAGGGCTTGGCGAGCAGTACTTC.

V usage is TRBV30 and J usage is TRBJ2-3, with 7 bases lining up with TRBD2. The V gene end was trimmed by 5 bases and the J gene end by 2 bases; junction bases not matched to a gene: 10. The length of the CDR3 is 15 residues. Germline V gene lookup returns CDR1 GTSNPN and CDR2 SVGIG (reference sequence). CDR3 bases: TGTGCCTGGGGGGTGGGAGGGCCCTTCACAGATACGCAGTATTTT. It is translated as CAWGVGGPFTDTQYF.

The gene calls are TRBV12-3 or TRBV12-4 and TRBJ1-2; weak D call: TRBD1 (6 bases). There are 13 residues in the CDR3. Between the trimmed V and J ends, which lost 5 bases and 2 bases, there was a span of 9 bases. In nucleotides, the CDR3 is TGTGCCAGCAGTGGGACACTGAACTATGGCTACACCTTC. Protein sequence: CASSGTLNYGYTF.

The chain combines TRBV27 with TRBJ2-7; 12 nucleotides align to TRBD2. CDR3 length: 20 residues. The V and J ends lost 5 bases and 0 bases, in that order; junction bases with no gene match: 17. Germline CDR1 is MNHEY and CDR2 is SMNVEV (reference sequence). This CDR3 reads CASSHAPPGLAGFSSYEQYF. The CDR3, as DNA: TGTGCCAGCAGTCATGCCCCCCCGGGACTAGCGGGTTTCAGCTCCTACGAGCAGTACTTC.

The chain joins TRBV6-5 to TRBJ2-5, with 9 bases matching TRBD2. V lost 6 bases and J lost 2; bases outside the gene matches: 4. CDR1 and CDR2 from the germline V gene are MNHEY and SVGAGI. This CDR3 has 14 amino acids. The CDR3 region has the DNA TGTGCCAGCAGCAGACTAGCGGTTCAAGAGACCCAGTACTTC. Translation gives CASSRLAVQETQYF.

The J gene is TRBJ2-6, the V gene TRBV6-2 or TRBV6-3; the match to TRBD2 covers 7 bases. V dropped 5 bases and J dropped 4; count of bases not matched to a gene: 2. CDR1 MNHEY and CDR2 SVGEGT come from the germline V gene. This CDR3 region has 14 residues. The CDR3 nucleotides read TGTGCCAGCAGTCTTAGCGGGGGGGCCAACGTCCTGACTTTC. Translation gives CASSLSGGANVLTF.

The chain links TRBV7-9 to TRBJ2-7; D unresolved. CDR3 length: 13 amino acids. V was trimmed by 6 bases and J by 6 bases, leaving 15 bases between them. Germline CDR1 SEHNR, CDR2 FQNEAQ (reference sequence). The CDR3 nucleotides read TGTGCCAGCAGTGGAAACAGTATCTCCGAGCAGTACTTC. Translating it yields CASSGNSISEQYF.

This chain uses TRBV29-1 with TRBJ1-1; no clear D gene. Trimming stripped 8 bases from V and 0 bases from J, with 7 bases between. CDR3 length: 11 residues. Per the germline V gene, CDR1 is SQVTM and CDR2 is ANQGSEA. The CDR3 spells CSLAVNTEAFF. The CDR3 coding sequence is TGCAGCCTTGCGGTGAACACTGAAGCTTTCTTT. Complete variable domain (other parts from reference TRBV29-1 and TRBJ1-1): SAVISQKPSRDICQRGTSLTIQCQVDSQVTMMFWYRQQPGQSLTLIATANQGSEATYESGFVIDKFPISRPNLTFSTLTVSNMSPEDSSIYLCSLAVNTEAFFGQGTRLTVV.

The CDR3 coding sequence is TGTGCCAGCAGTGCGTCAATGTGGGGGCGAAGTGGAAACACCATATATTTT. Translated: CASSASMWGRSGNTIYF. The chain links TRBV6-1 to TRBJ1-3, with D maybe TRBD1 (6 bases). The germline V and J ends were trimmed by 4 bases and 3 bases, with 19 bases remaining between them. The CDR3 totals 17 residues. Germline V CDR1 and CDR2: MNHNS, SASEGT.

The CDR3 DNA sequence: TGTGCCAGCAGCCCCCACCAGAATTACGAGCAGTACTTC. It specifies CASSPHQNYEQYF. The chain is built from TRBV28 and TRBJ2-7; D not resolved. V lost 6 bases, J lost 4 bases, and 13 bases lay in between. The CDR3 totals 13 residues. Germline V gene data show CDR1 as MDHEN and CDR2 as SYDVKM.

The chain is built from TRBV5-1 and TRBJ2-7; D perhaps matches TRBD2 (6 bases). From germline, CDR1 is SGHRS and CDR2 YFSETQ. The CDR3 has 16 residues. Trimming removed 0 bases at V and 0 bases at J, with 13 bases between. CDR3 amino acids: CASSLVIGSLSYEQYF. The CDR3 region has the DNA TGCGCCAGCAGCTTGGTTATCGGGAGCCTCTCCTACGAGCAGTACTTC.

The rearrangement uses TRBV6-4 and TRBJ1-2; 8 nucleotides match TRBD1. The CDR3 sequence is 14 residues long. Germline V gene sequence: CDR1 MRHNA, CDR2 SNTAGT. J gave up 4 bases and V 3 bases, and 4 bases lay outside the gene matches. The CDR3 sequence is CASSEGRGPYGYTF. As DNA, the CDR3 is TGTGCCAGCAGTGAAGGCAGGGGGCCCTATGGCTACACCTTC.

This rearrangement joins TRBV18 to TRBJ1-6; a possible D gene is TRBD1 (6 bases). Germline V gene data show CDR1 as KGHSH and CDR2 as LQKENI. Trimming removed 3 bases from V and 3 bases from J, with 9 bases in between. This CDR3 is built from 15 residues. Written as DNA, the CDR3 is TGTGCCAGCTCACCTAGGACAGACTATAATTCACCCCTCCACTTT. It yields the protein CASSPRTDYNSPLHF.

The chain has TRBV7-9 and TRBJ2-1, with D uncertain. The CDR3 spans 15 residues. Germline CDR1 SEHNR, CDR2 FQNEAQ (reference sequence). V was pared by 3 bases and J by 3 bases, with 12 bases between. The CDR3 reads CASSFDTAGYNEQFF. CDR3 nucleotides: TGTGCCAGCAGCTTCGACACAGCTGGCTACAATGAGCAGTTCTTC.

To note about this clone: The sample carries other DNA sequences with the same CDR3. The J gene is TRBJ2-7, the V gene TRBV15; D remains ambiguous. V dropped 0 bases and J dropped 4 bases, with 7 bases sitting between them. The CDR3 sequence is 13 residues long. Germline V gene lookup returns CDR1 LNHNV and CDR2 YYDKDF (reference sequence). CDR3 residues: CATSRDLSYEQYF. The CDR3 DNA reads as TGTGCCACCAGCAGAGACTTGAGTTACGAGCAGTACTTC.

This sequence joins TRBV4-2 and TRBJ2-5, with 9 bases identical to TRBD1. The ends lost 0 bases at V and 4 bases at J; junction bases unmatched: 3. Per the germline V gene, CDR1 is LGHNA and CDR2 is YNFKEQ. The CDR3 extends over 15 amino acids. The CDR3 spells CASSQDKDRGETQYF. CDR3 DNA sequence: TGTGCCAGCAGCCAAGATAAGGACAGGGGAGAGACCCAGTACTTC.

This chain connects TRBV4-3 to TRBJ1-1, with 8 positions matching TRBD1. V shed 1 base, J shed 10 bases, and the junction held 5 bases outside the gene matches. Germline V gives CDR1 LGHNA, CDR2 YSLEER. The CDR3 contains 13 residues. CDR3 region: CASSQVIQGAAFF. The CDR3 DNA sequence: TGCGCCAGCAGCCAAGTTATCCAGGGGGCAGCTTTCTTT.